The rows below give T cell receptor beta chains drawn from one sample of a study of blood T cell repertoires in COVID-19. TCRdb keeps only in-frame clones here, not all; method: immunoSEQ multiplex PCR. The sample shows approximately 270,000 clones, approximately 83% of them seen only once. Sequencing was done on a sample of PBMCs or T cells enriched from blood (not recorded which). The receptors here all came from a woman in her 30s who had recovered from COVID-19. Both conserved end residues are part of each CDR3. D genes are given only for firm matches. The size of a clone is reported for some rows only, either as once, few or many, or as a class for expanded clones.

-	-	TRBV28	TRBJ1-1	TGTGCCAGCAGTCCCCGAGCAGGGGACGTCATCGACACTGAAGCTTTCTTT	CASSPRAGDVIDTEAFF
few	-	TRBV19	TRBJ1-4	TGTGCCAGCGGCCCACAGGGAGGGGGGGATGAAAAACTGTTTTTT	CASGPQGGGDEKLFF
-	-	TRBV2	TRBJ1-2	TGTGCCAGCAGTGGCGTCCCCACCTATGGCTACACCTTC	CASSGVPTYGYTF
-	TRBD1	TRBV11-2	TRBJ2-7	TGTGCCAGCAGCCCTGACAGGGGGCCCTACGAGCAGTACTTC	CASSPDRGPYEQYF
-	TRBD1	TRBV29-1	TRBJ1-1	TGCAGCGTTAAGGGACAGGGGAACACTGAAGCTTTCTTT	CSVKGQGNTEAFF
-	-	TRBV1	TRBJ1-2	TGCACCAGCAGCCGCCGGACAACCGACTATGGCTACACCTTC	CTSSRRTTDYGYTF
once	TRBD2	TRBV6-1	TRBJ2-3	TGTGCCAGCAGTGAAGCTAGCGGGTATAGCACAGATACGCAGTATTTT	CASSEASGYSTDTQYF
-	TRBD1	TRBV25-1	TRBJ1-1	TGTGCCAGCAGCGCGACAGGGGGCAAGGGCACTGAAGCTTTCTTT	CASSATGGKGTEAFF
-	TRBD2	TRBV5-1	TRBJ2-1	TGCGCCAGCAGCTCCCCTAGCGGGGGCTACAATGAGCAGTTCTTC	CASSSPSGGYNEQFF
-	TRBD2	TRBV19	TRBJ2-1	TGTGCCAGTAGTACGGGACTAGCGGTCAATGAGCAGTTCTTC	CASSTGLAVNEQFF
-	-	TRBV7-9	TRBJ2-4	TGTGCCAGCAGCTCCGACACCACCGGGACCAAAAACATTCAGTACTTC	CASSSDTTGTKNIQYF
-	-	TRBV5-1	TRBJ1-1	TGCGCCAGCAGCGGGGGCTCTAACACTGAAGCTTTCTTT	CASSGGSNTEAFF
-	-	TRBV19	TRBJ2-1	TGTGCCAGTAGTGCGGCGGATAATGAGCAGTTCTTC	CASSAADNEQFF
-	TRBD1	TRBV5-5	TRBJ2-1	TGTGCCAGCAGCTCACCGGACCGGGACAGGTCCAACAATGAGCAGTTCTTC	CASSSPDRDRSNNEQFF
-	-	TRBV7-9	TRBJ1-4	TGTGCCAGCAGCGCGGAAAAACTGTTTTTT	CASSAEKLFF
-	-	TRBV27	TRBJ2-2	TGTGCCAGCAGCCGACCGACGGGACAGAACACCGGGGAGCTGTTTTTT	CASSRPTGQNTGELFF
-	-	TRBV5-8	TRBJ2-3	TGTGCCAGCAGCTTGTACGCGCGTCTAGCGCCCACAGATACGCAGTATTTT	CASSLYARLAPTDTQYF
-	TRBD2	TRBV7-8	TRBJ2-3	TGTGCCAGCAGCTTGGCCGGGACTAGCCCAGATACGCAGTATTTT	CASSLAGTSPDTQYF
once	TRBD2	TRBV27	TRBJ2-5	TGTGCCAGCAGTTTATTTGGCCCGGGAGGAGGAGAGACCCAGTACTTC	CASSLFGPGGGETQYF
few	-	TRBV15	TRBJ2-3	TGTGCCACCAGCCTACAGGAAAATACGCAGTATTTT	CATSLQENTQYF
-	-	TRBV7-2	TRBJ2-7	TGTGCCAGCAGCTCATCACCACTCCAACAGAACTTC	CASSSSPLQQNF
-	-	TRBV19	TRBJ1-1	TGTGCCAGTAGAGCGTGGAACACTGAAGCTTTCTTT	CASRAWNTEAFF
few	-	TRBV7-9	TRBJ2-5	TGTGCCAGCAGCTTAGTCCCCAGGGGAGAGACCCAGTACTTC	CASSLVPRGETQYF
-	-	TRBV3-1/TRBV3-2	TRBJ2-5	TGTGCCAGCAGCCAATCGGGGTTGAGAAAGACCCAGTACTTC	CASSQSGLRKTQYF
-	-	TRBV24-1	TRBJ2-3	TGTGCCACCAGTGATTTATCGCGGGGCACAGATACGCAGTATTTT	CATSDLSRGTDTQYF
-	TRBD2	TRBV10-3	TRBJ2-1	TGTGCCATCAGTGAGTCCCTAGCGGGGCAGTACAATGAGCAGTTCTTC	CAISESLAGQYNEQFF
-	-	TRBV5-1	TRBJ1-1	TGCGCCAGCAGCTTGGGACGGCGGGGGGTCGTGAACACTGAAGCTTTCTTT	CASSLGRRGVVNTEAFF
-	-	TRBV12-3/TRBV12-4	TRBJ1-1	TGTGCCGCCAAGGGAGATTTGAACACTGAAGCTTTCTTT	CAAKGDLNTEAFF
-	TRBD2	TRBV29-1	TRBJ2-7	TGCAGCGGAATGGTCGGGGGGTCCTACGAGCAGTACTTC	CSGMVGGSYEQYF
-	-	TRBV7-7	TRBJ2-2	TGTGCCAGCAGCCACGAGGGGGGGGCCACCGGGGAGCTGTTTTTT	CASSHEGGATGELFF
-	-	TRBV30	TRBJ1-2	TGTGCCTGGAGTACGGTTTACGGGGGTATTGGCTACACCTTC	CAWSTVYGGIGYTF
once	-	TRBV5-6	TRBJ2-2	TGTGCCAGCAACGACAGCCCGCGGACCGGGGAGCTGTTTTTT	CASNDSPRTGELFF
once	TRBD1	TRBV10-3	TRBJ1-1	TGTGCCATCAGCGGACAGGGGGAGACTGAAGCTTTCTTT	CAISGQGETEAFF
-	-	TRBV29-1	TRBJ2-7	TGCAGCGTTGGGAAAGGTGGCAGGGGCGCCTACGAGCAGTACTTC	CSVGKGGRGAYEQYF
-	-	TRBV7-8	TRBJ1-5	TGTGCCAGCAGCTTAGCTTGGTACAGGTCCAGCAATCAGCCCCAGCATTTT	CASSLAWYRSSNQPQHF
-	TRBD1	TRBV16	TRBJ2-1	TGTGCCAGCAGCCCAGGGGGTAATGAGCAGTTCTTC	CASSPGGNEQFF
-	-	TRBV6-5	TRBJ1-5	TGTGCCAGCAGCCGAGAGGACAGTCTTCAGCCCCAGCATTTT	CASSREDSLQPQHF
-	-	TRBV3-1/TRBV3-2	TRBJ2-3	TGTGCCAGCAGCCAACAAGGGGGGGTGGGTACGCAGTATTTT	CASSQQGGVGTQYF
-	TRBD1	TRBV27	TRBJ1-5	TGTGCCAGCAGTCCGGACAGGGGGTCCTTAAGGGGACAGCCCCAGCATTTT	CASSPDRGSLRGQPQHF
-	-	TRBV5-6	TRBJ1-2	TGTGCCAGCACCTTGGACAGTCGACCTGGTGGCAATGGCTACACCTTC	CASTLDSRPGGNGYTF